The rows below give T cell receptor beta chains drawn from one sample of a study of T cells after yellow fever vaccination. TCRdb re-derived calls from the 5' RACE reads in MiXCR, one entry per CDR3 protein. The sample contains 250,000 to 350,000 distinct CDR3 sequences, 6.8% of which appear only once. The sequenced sample was PBMCs, obtained roughly seven weeks after the first yellow fever vaccination. These TCRs come from a young man who received the YFV17D yellow fever vaccine. The CDR3 runs from the conserved cysteine through the conserved F or W. The order of the fields is J gene, V gene, clone size, D gene, CDR3 DNA, CDR3 protein. A D gene is named only where the DNA matches it firmly. For some rows the clone size is stated as once, few or many, or as a class when expanded; others skip it.

>TRBJ2-2|TRBV6-5|NA|NA
TGTGCCAGCGGGGTAACCACCGGGGAGCTGTTTTTT
CASGVTTGELFF
>TRBJ2-3|TRBV5-4|NA|NA
TGTGCCAGCAGCTGGTCTCGGGGAGCCGCGCAGTATTTT
CASSWSRGAAQYF
>TRBJ2-5|TRBV4-3|many|TRBD1
TGCGCCAGCAGCCAAAGGGACAGGCCGCAAGAGACCCAGTACTTC
CASSQRDRPQETQYF
>TRBJ2-3|TRBV7-2|few|TRBD2
TGTGCCAGCAGACCTAAGGGACTAGCGGGGGGCACAGATACGCAGTATTTT
CASRPKGLAGGTDTQYF
>TRBJ2-2|TRBV28|few|NA
TGTGCCAGCAGTTCACCAGGGGAAATGAACACCGGGGAGCTGTTTTTT
CASSSPGEMNTGELFF
>TRBJ2-2|TRBV13|NA|NA
TGTGCCAGCAGCCCCCAAGCGGGCGAAGACACCGGGGAGCTGTTTTTT
CASSPQAGEDTGELFF
>TRBJ1-2|TRBV7-9|NA|TRBD1
TGTGCCAGCAGTTCCACCGGGACAGGTGACTATGGCTACACCTTC
CASSSTGTGDYGYTF
>TRBJ1-1|TRBV5-4|many|NA
TGTGCCAGCAGCTTTAGAGGTGGCACTGAAGCTTTCTTT
CASSFRGGTEAFF
>TRBJ1-6|TRBV7-2|many|TRBD1
TGTGCCAGCAGCTCCCAGGGGGCGCGATCACCCCTCCACTTT
CASSSQGARSPLHF
>TRBJ1-5|TRBV4-2|NA|TRBD1
TGTGCCAGCAGCCAGGGATTTAGGGACAGGGGGATGCCCCAGCATTTT
CASSQGFRDRGMPQHF
>TRBJ2-1|TRBV20-1|NA|NA
TGCAGTGCTAGAGCTTCCGGGGGCATCTACAATGAGCAGTTCTTC
CSARASGGIYNEQFF
>TRBJ1-5|TRBV24-1|NA|NA
TGTGCCACCAGTGATACCGGGCAGCCCCAGCATTTT
CATSDTGQPQHF
>TRBJ1-4|TRBV10-3|NA|TRBD1
TGTGCCATCAGTAGCTCCGGGACAGAGAATGAAAAACTGTTTTTT
CAISSSGTENEKLFF
>TRBJ2-5|TRBV15|few|TRBD1
TGTGCCACCAGTCCGTCAGGGGGCCGGGAGACCCAGTACTTC
CATSPSGGRETQYF
>TRBJ1-1|TRBV5-1|few|NA
TGCGCCAGCAGCTTGATCCCCGAGGGCTCTGAAGCTTTCTTT
CASSLIPEGSEAFF
>TRBJ1-6|TRBV6-5|few|NA
TGTGCCAGCAGTTACTCGGGGAACAGGGACTCACCCCTCCACTTT
CASSYSGNRDSPLHF
>TRBJ2-6|TRBV19|few|NA
TGTGCCAGTAGTATAGGGGGCCGAAGCTCTGGGGCCAACGTCCTGACTTTC
CASSIGGRSSGANVLTF
>TRBJ2-4|TRBV7-9|NA|NA
TGTGCCAGCAGCTTAGGTCCCTCCGGGGTCGAAAACATTCAGTACTTC
CASSLGPSGVENIQYF
>TRBJ2-2|TRBV20-1|NA|NA
TGCAGTGCTAGTAATACCCGGCAGAACACCGGGGAGCTGTTTTTT
CSASNTRQNTGELFF
>TRBJ2-7|TRBV6-1|NA|TRBD1
TGTGCCACTCAACGGGACAGAAAAGAACCCTACGAGCAGTACTTC
CATQRDRKEPYEQYF
>TRBJ2-7|TRBV15|few|NA
TGTGCCACCAGCCCGACGAGATTTCGCGAGCAGTACTTC
CATSPTRFREQYF
>TRBJ1-2|TRBV7-2|many|NA
TGTGCCAGCAGCTTAAGGCCCCTTGGCTACACCTTC
CASSLRPLGYTF
>TRBJ1-5|TRBV29-1|NA|NA
TGCAGCGTGATCCAGGGTAATCAGCCCCAGCATTTT
CSVIQGNQPQHF
>TRBJ1-4|TRBV30|NA|NA
TGTGCCTGGAGTGTCCGGGGTGAAAAACTGTTTTTT
CAWSVRGEKLFF
>TRBJ2-3|TRBV28|NA|TRBD1
TGTGCCAGCAGTTTTCAGATTTCCGGGACAGATAGCACAGATACGCAGTATTTT
CASSFQISGTDSTDTQYF
>TRBJ2-5|TRBV9|NA|NA
TGTGCCAGCAGCACCCGGGGTGGGGAGACCCAGTACTTC
CASSTRGGETQYF
>TRBJ2-1|TRBV7-9|many|NA
TGTGCCAGCAGCTTACGTAGGGACAACCGTCAAACGACAACCCTCTTC
CASSLRRDNRQTTTLF
>TRBJ2-2|TRBV11-2|few|TRBD2
TGTGCCAGCAGAAAATCGGACGGGGAGACTAGCGGGGGGGCCCGGACCGGGGAGCTGTTTTTT
CASRKSDGETSGGARTGELFF
>TRBJ2-5|TRBV11-2|few|NA
TGTGCCAGCAGCCTTTTCCGTGGGTATCAAGAGACCCAGTACTTC
CASSLFRGYQETQYF
>TRBJ2-1|TRBV5-1|many|NA
TGCGCCAGCAGCTTGCGGGTGAATGAGCAGTTCTTC
CASSLRVNEQFF
>TRBJ2-2|TRBV11-2|few|TRBD2
TGTGCCAGCAGCCCCAGTGTACTAGCGGGGGGGTTTAACACCGGGGAGCTGTTTTTT
CASSPSVLAGGFNTGELFF
>TRBJ2-1|TRBV6-5|few|TRBD2
TGTGCCAGCAGTTACTCCCGGGGGGGTACGAATGAGCAGTTCTTC
CASSYSRGGTNEQFF
>TRBJ2-3|TRBV29-1|many|TRBD2
TGCAGCGCCTCAGCGGGGGGCACAGATACGCAGTATTTT
CSASAGGTDTQYF
>TRBJ2-3|TRBV7-2|many|NA
TGTGCCAGCAGCCTATGGACTACAGTCACAGATACGCAGTATTTT
CASSLWTTVTDTQYF
>TRBJ2-1|TRBV14|few|NA
TGTGCCAGCAGCCACATTCCGGGACAAAGCCCCAATGAGCAGTTCTTC
CASSHIPGQSPNEQFF
>TRBJ2-4|TRBV7-6|NA|NA
TGTGCCAGCAGCTCAGACCCGGGGCAGCCACTACTAGCCAAAAACATTCAGTACTTC
CASSSDPGQPLLAKNIQYF